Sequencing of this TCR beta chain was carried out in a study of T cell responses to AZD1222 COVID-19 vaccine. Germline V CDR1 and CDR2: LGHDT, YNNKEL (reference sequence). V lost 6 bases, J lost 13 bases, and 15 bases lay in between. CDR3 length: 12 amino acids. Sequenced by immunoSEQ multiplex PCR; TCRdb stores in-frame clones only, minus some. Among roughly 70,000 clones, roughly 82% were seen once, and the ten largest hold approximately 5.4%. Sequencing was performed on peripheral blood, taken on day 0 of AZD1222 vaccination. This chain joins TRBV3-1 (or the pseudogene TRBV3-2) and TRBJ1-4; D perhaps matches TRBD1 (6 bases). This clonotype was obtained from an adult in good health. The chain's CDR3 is CASRGIGQLLFF. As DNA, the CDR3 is TGTGCCAGCAGGGGGATCGGACAGTTACTGTTTTTT.